This entry lists 12 T cell receptor beta chains sequenced from one sample in a study of cytomegalovirus exposure and HLA in healthy donors. Primers for the PCR totalled 60 Vbeta and 13 Jbeta. Some clones are missing from TCRdb's copy, which holds only in-frame ones; the method was immunoSEQ multiplex PCR. In total, the table holds roughly 120,000 clones. Sequencing input: PBMCs. Every receptor here comes from a man under 40 in good health and CMV-seronegative.

The V gene is TRBV6-1, the J gene TRBJ2-2; tentatively, D is TRBD2 (6 bases). Germline CDR1 MNHNS, CDR2 SASEGT. The CDR3 sequence is 17 residues long. V was pared by 2 bases and J by 5 bases, with 18 bases between. CDR3 nucleotide sequence: TGTGCCAGCAGTGAATCGGAGGGGACCCAGAGGACCGGGGAGCTGTTTTTT. Its protein is CASSESEGTQRTGELFF.

The chain joins TRBV9 to TRBJ2-1, with TRBD2 matching 14 bases. Trimming cost V 2 bases and J 7 bases; bases outside gene matches: 8. Germline V gives CDR1 SGDLS, CDR2 YYNGEE. The CDR3 covers 17 residues. This CDR3 reads CASSVGQTSGRGNEQFF. CDR3 sequence (DNA): TGTGCCAGCAGCGTGGGGCAGACTAGCGGGAGGGGAAATGAGCAGTTCTTC.

The chain joins TRBV5-1 to TRBJ1-5, with 7 bases lining up with TRBD1. The germline V gene has CDR1 SGHRS and CDR2 YFSETQ. Germline trimming cut 0 bases from V and 2 bases from J; bases unmatched to any gene: 2. This CDR3 comprises 15 residues. The CDR3 DNA reads as TGCGCCAGCAGCTTGGGACAGGGAGGCAATCAGCCCCAGCATTTT. Protein: CASSLGQGGNQPQHF.

The chain links TRBV4-1 to TRBJ2-5; a possible D gene is TRBD1 (5 bases). The J call may be wrong; the DNA end is better matched by TRBJ2-7. The CDR3 contains 14 residues. CDR1 is MGHRA and CDR2 is YSYEKL in the germline V gene. The CDR3 DNA reads as TGCGCCAGCAGCCAAGGACAGAACTCCTACGAGCAGTACTTC. It is translated as CASSQGQNSYEQYF.

This sequence joins TRBV7-9 and TRBJ1-1; D unclear. Between the trimmed V and J ends, which lost 6 bases and 5 bases, there was a span of 16 bases. The CDR3 consists of 14 residues. Germline CDR1 is SEHNR and CDR2 is FQNEAQ (reference sequence). CDR3 DNA: TGTGCCAGCAGACCGGAGGGTTTCATGACTGAAGCTTTCTTT. Amino acid sequence: CASRPEGFMTEAFF.

The chain combines TRBV5-1 with TRBJ1-5; the D is unclear. Germline CDR1 reads SGHRS; CDR2 reads YFSETQ. CDR3 length: 13 residues. Trimming took off 5 bases at V and 6 bases at J, with 12 bases between the two ends. DNA of the CDR3: TGCGCCAGCAGATTTGGTTCCGGTCAGCCCCAGCATTTT. Protein sequence: CASRFGSGQPQHF.

The chain combines TRBV7-8 with TRBJ1-5; D ambiguous. V was pared by 1 base and J by 0 bases, with 7 bases between. CDR1 is SGHVS and CDR2 is FQNEAQ in the germline V gene. The CDR3 has 15 amino acids. The CDR3 is CASSLDRNSNQPQHF. In DNA, the CDR3 is TGTGCCAGCAGCTTAGACAGAAATAGCAATCAGCCCCAGCATTTT.

The CDR3 spells CASRKWTGAEKLFF. For the CDR3, the DNA is TGTGCCAGCAGGAAATGGACAGGGGCTGAAAAACTGTTTTTT. The chain links TRBV5-6 to TRBJ1-4; 9 positions match TRBD1. The CDR3 consists of 14 residues. CDR1 is SGHDT and CDR2 is YYEEEE in the germline V gene. Germline trimming cut 5 bases from V and 7 bases from J; bases unmatched to any gene: 6.

V gene TRBV5-1 combines with J gene TRBJ2-5, with TRBD2 matching 11 bases. This CDR3 is built from 18 residues. The germline V gene has CDR1 SGHRS and CDR2 YFSETQ. V shed 1 base and J 5 bases; nucleotides not matched to a gene: 13. For the CDR3, the DNA is TGCGCCAGCAGCTTGATTAGACGGACTAGCGGGCTCGGGGAGACCCAGTACTTC. As protein: CASSLIRRTSGLGETQYF.

The gene calls are TRBV7-3 and TRBJ1-1; no definite D call. This CDR3 is built from 13 residues. Between the trimmed V and J ends, which lost 5 bases and 0 bases, there was a span of 7 bases. The germline gives CDR1 SGHTA, CDR2 FQGTGA. CDR3 nucleotide sequence: TGTGCCAGCAGCATTTCTATGAACACTGAAGCTTTCTTT. Translated, it gives CASSISMNTEAFF.

This sequence joins TRBV10-3 and TRBJ1-1; D remains unclear. The V end lost 5 bases, the J end lost 7 bases, and 11 bases lay between the germline ends. The CDR3 has 12 residues. The V gene's germline CDR1 is ENHRY and CDR2 SYGVKD. CDR3: CAISTAGFEAFF. DNA of the CDR3: TGTGCCATCAGTACAGCAGGTTTTGAAGCTTTCTTT.

V usage is TRBV27 and J usage is TRBJ2-5; the match to TRBD1 covers 10 bases. Losses at the gene ends were 6 bases for V and 1 base for J; bases not matched to a gene: 5. This CDR3 is built from 15 residues. Germline CDR1 reads MNHEY; CDR2 reads SMNVEV (reference sequence). CDR3 protein: CASSWTGGFQETQYF. For the CDR3, the DNA is TGTGCCAGCAGCTGGACAGGGGGTTTCCAAGAGACCCAGTACTTC.